This T cell receptor beta chain was observed in a study of OX40 agonist ivuxolimab in advanced cancers. Background on the whole study: Ivuxolimab, which targeted the costimulatory receptor OX40 (CD134), was an agonistic, fully human IgG2 monoclonal antibody. Intravenous ivuxolimab was administered to patients every 2 weeks at six dose levels: 0.01, 0.1, 0.3, 1.5, 3 and 10 mg/kg. Of the roughly 52 dose-escalation patients, hepatocellular carcinoma was present in about 20, melanoma in roughly 15, renal cell carcinoma in 9 and head and neck cancer in 9. A male proportion of 70% to 90% and a mean age of 60 years, ranging from roughly 23 to 80, were recorded for the dose-escalation cohort. Patients were allowed to have had prior anti-PD-1, anti-PD-L1 or anti-CTLA-4 therapy, and around 40% of the dose-escalation patients had previously received checkpoint inhibitors. Three dose-escalation patients achieved partial responses, one with hepatocellular carcinoma and two with cutaneous melanoma. The point of sequencing TCRbeta in the periphery was to test whether ivuxolimab changed TCR sequence diversity and drove clonal T-cell expansion. The paper reports the monotherapy dose-escalation portion (N = 52 patients) of the phase I ivuxolimab trial.

Genomic DNA was extracted from sorted cells for sequencing of the TCRbeta CDR3 region. The immunoSEQ Assay was used for sequencing of TCRbeta CDR3 regions. The table was pulled from immuneACCESS by TCRdb, which kept in-frame rearrangements only. Such tables lose some clones; where checked, under half of the loss comes from unresolved V genes, and the rest has no known cause. The sample table shows about 51,000 clones, and around 77% are seen once. 2% of the sample is taken by the ten largest. Of note for this clone: Its antigen is still unknown. The record has no base qualities; no much larger clone is one base away. Other DNA sequences in this specimen translate into the identical CDR3.

Broad study findings and their caveats: At doses of 0.1 to 3.0 mg/kg, clonal expansion of both CD4+ and CD8+ T cells in blood was seen between baseline and week 6. Antigen specificity was not determined for the clonally expanded peripheral T cells. On average, CD8+ T cells showed more expanded clones than CD4+ T cells after ivuxolimab. Low levels of normalized T-cell clonal expansion were also seen in some patients who did not respond. In partial responders in the 0.1-3.0 mg/kg groups, normalized peripheral clonal expansion was found to be among the lowest, especially among CD8+ T cells.

Measured from the cysteine to the phenylalanine, the CDR3 is 13 residues long. Only the CDR3 DNA is retained, 39 bases long and in frame from the first base. V and J lose 0 bases and 4 bases, and a span of 5 bases separates them. For CDR1 and CDR2, the germline V gene lists SGHRS and YFSETQ. The trial excluded patients who had a history of autoimmune disease or were on systemic immunosuppression. Peripheral blood for TCR sequencing was collected from all dose cohorts at baseline, on cycle 4 day 1, and on cycle 7 day 1. Samples were obtained from an open-label, multicenter, first-in-human phase I dose-escalation trial of ivuxolimab. The trial enrolled adults with locally advanced or metastatic head and neck squamous cell, hepatocellular, melanoma or renal cell carcinoma. Before TCR sequencing, CD4+ and CD8+ T cells were separately sorted from peripheral blood.

This TCR came from an adult with an advanced solid tumor such as melanoma, head and neck, liver or kidney cancer. The chain employs TRBV5-1 and TRBJ1-3, with no confident D gene call. Sequencing was performed on CD4+ or CD8+ T cells sorted from blood, taken in a trial of the OX40 agonist ivuxolimab. The DNA sequence is given as TGCGCCAGCAGCTTGGCCTTCGGAAACACCATATATTTT. Its translation is CASSLAFGNTIYF.